What follows are 13 T cell receptor beta chains derived from one specimen sequenced in a study of tumor-infiltrating lymphocytes in primary liver carcinoma. Taking roughly 20-34 mg of unsorted bulk tissue, the authors co-extracted RNA and DNA. The authors made TCR beta cDNA from about 500 ng total RNA with a constant-region primer. Three rounds of nested multiplex PCR with slightly modified ARM-PCR produced TCR beta libraries. Two initial PCR rounds of around 10 cycles each paired TRBV1-TRBV30 forward primers with a C-beta reverse primer. TCRdb reanalysed the multiplex PCR reads using MiXCR and keeps one entry per CDR3 protein. The sample carries 90,000 to 100,000 distinct CDR3 sequences, 69% recorded once. The sequenced material came from liver tumor tissue from sampling region 5. Noted subset: tumor region T5, tumor centre. These receptors originate from a woman aged 60 to 75 with primary liver carcinoma and hepatitis B virus infection.

On this clonotype itself: Possible read error: a much larger clone is one base away. The chain is built from TRBV5-8 and TRBJ1-6; D uncertain. The CDR3 has 12 amino acids. Looked up from germline, CDR1 is SGHTS and CDR2 is YDEGEE. CDR3 loop: CVSSLWNSPLHF. CDR3 nucleotides: TGTGTCAGCAGCTTGTGGAATTCACCCCTCCACTTT.

The J gene is TRBJ1-6, the V gene TRBV28; D gene unclear. V was shortened by 1 base and J by 9 bases, with 13 bases between the two germline ends. Germline-derived CDR1 and CDR2 are MDHEN and SYDVKM. This CDR3 spans 15 amino acids. The CDR3 DNA is TGTGCCAGCAGTTTATTCGGGGTAGTCAGTTCACCCCTCCACTTT. Translated, it gives CASSLFGVVSSPLHF.

The chain couples TRBV11-2 to TRBJ1-1; D remains ambiguous. The CDR3 has 14 residues. Germline values: CDR1 SGHAT, CDR2 FQNNGV. The ends were cut back, 1 base at V and 7 bases at J, with 13 bases in the middle. This CDR3 is CASSLGYATGEAFF. The CDR3, as DNA: TGTGCCAGCAGCTTAGGATATGCGACGGGTGAAGCTTTCTTT.

This clonotype occurred a few times. With a much larger clone just one base away, this may be a read error. The J gene is TRBJ2-1, the V gene TRBV5-5, with a possible D match to TRBD2 (5 bases). The CDR3 totals 16 residues. V shed 4 bases and J shed 0 bases, with 14 bases lying between them. In germline, CDR1 is SGHKS, CDR2 YYEKEE (reference sequence). CDR3 DNA sequence: TGTGCCAGCAGCCTTTTGCAAGGGAGCTCCTACAATGAGCAGTTCTTC. It translates to CASSLLQGSSYNEQFF.

The sample holds one count of this clonotype. One junction end disagrees with the germline gene, perhaps due to a read error. The V and J genes are TRBV12-3 or TRBV12-4 and TRBJ2-6; a weak D match, TRBD2 (6 bases). This CDR3 has 15 residues. In DNA, the CDR3 is TGTGGCAGCAGTGCGACGGGGGCTGGGGCCAACGTCCTGACTTTC. As protein: CGSSATGAGANVLTF.

The chain recombines TRBV2 with TRBJ2-1; 9 bases line up with TRBD1. V lost 5 bases to trimming and J lost 3 bases; unmatched junction nucleotides: 5. CDR1 SNHLY and CDR2 FYNNEI come from the germline V gene. This CDR3 spans 15 amino acids. The DNA for the CDR3 is TGTGCCAGCAGTACGGACAGGGGTGACTACAATGAGCAGTTCTTC. It encodes CASSTDRGDYNEQFF.

There are a few counts of this clonotype. The V call is TRBV2, the J call TRBJ2-7; 9 nucleotides line up with TRBD1. The CDR3 sequence is 14 residues long. The V segment lost 6 bases and the J segment 3 bases; nucleotides outside the gene matches: 6. The V gene's germline CDR1 is SNHLY and CDR2 FYNNEI. The CDR3 bases are TGTGCCAGCAGGAGGGACAGGGACGTCTACGAGCAGTACTTC. It codes for CASRRDRDVYEQYF.

This sequence joins TRBV11-2 and TRBJ2-5; perhaps TRBD2 as D (7 bases). This CDR3 is 15 amino acids long. Germline V gene data show CDR1 as SGHAT and CDR2 as FQNNGV. Trimming stripped 4 bases from V and 10 bases from J, with 22 bases between. The chain's CDR3 is CASSWTEGGGEIQYF. As DNA, the CDR3 is TGTGCCAGCAGCTGGACAGAAGGGGGGGGGGAAATCCAGTACTTC.

This clonotype has only a few counts. This sequence may be a read error, since a much larger clone differs from it by one base. This chain links TRBV29-1 with TRBJ2-2, with 9 bases fitting TRBD1. V shed 4 bases, J shed 4 bases, and the junction held 7 bases outside the gene matches. The CDR3 extends over 15 amino acids. Germline CDR1 is SQVTM and CDR2 is ANQGSEA. This chain's CDR3 is CSVVQQGAGTGELFF. CDR3 sequence (DNA): TGCAGCGTTGTTCAACAGGGGGCCGGCACCGGGGAGCTGTTTTTT.

Remarks on this clonotype: A much larger clone lies a single base off, so this may be a read error. Because the CDR3 is missing its conserved closing phenylalanine or tryptophan, this is likely a read error. This chain connects TRBV12-3 or TRBV12-4 to TRBJ1-6; no definite D call. The CDR3 runs 12 residues. V lost 7 bases to trimming and J lost 6 bases, with 7 bases between them. CDR3 sequence reads: CASTTPNSPLHI. CDR3 DNA sequence: TGTGCCAGCACAACTCCTAATTCACCCCTCCACATT.

With respect to this clonotype: Because the CDR3's place on the DNA is in doubt, the DNA is left out and the CDR3 is given as listed by TCRdb. The chain carries TRBV7-8 and TRBJ1-2; the table's D call of TRBD1 was not tested on the DNA. The CDR3 totals 13 residues, both ends included. Germline-derived CDR1 and CDR2 are SGHVS and FQNEAQ. The CDR3 here is CGSSFSGNYGCTF.

The table lists this clonotype with a count of one. An end of the junction differs from the germline gene, which may be a read error. This chain uses TRBV5-1 with TRBJ2-3; TRBD1 might be the D (5 bases). Looked up from germline, CDR1 is SGHRS and CDR2 is YFSETQ. The CDR3 has 15 residues. CDR3 in DNA: TGCGCCGGCAGCTTCTTGACAGACAGCACAGATACGCAGTATTTT. Translation gives CAGSFLTDSTDTQYF.

About this clonotype itself: This may arise from a read error, as a much more abundant clone is one base away. The chain employs TRBV12-3 or TRBV12-4 and TRBJ2-1; 9 nucleotides match TRBD2. This CDR3 is 15 amino acids long. V lost 0 bases, J lost 10 bases, and 7 bases stayed unmatched. The CDR3 DNA follows: TGTGCCAGCAGTTTAGCAAGCGGGGGGTTGGGGGAGCAGTTCTTC. This sequence encodes CASSLASGGLGEQFF.